This T cell receptor beta chain was recovered during a study of T cells in localized non-small cell lung cancer. This CDR3 is built from 14 residues. V dropped 5 bases and J dropped 4 bases, with 14 bases sitting between them. The V gene's germline CDR1 is LNHDA and CDR2 SQIVND (reference sequence). Whole-study findings and limits: It was uninvolved adjacent lung that showed the highest T cell clonality, exceeding tumor. Patients showing higher blood T cell density tended to see longer overall survival. Paired adjacent lung recovered a median around 60 of the top 100 tumor clones.

Assay: immunoSEQ multiplex PCR; the TCRdb copy retains only in-frame clones and omits some. Here the sample spans around 7,100 clones, approximately 43% being singletons. About this clone itself: Its antigen remains unknown.

V and J are TRBV19 and TRBJ1-2; D is possibly TRBD1 (5 bases). This receptor was taken from a man aged 40 to 70 with stage I lung adenocarcinoma. Source: lymph node tissue, taken before any cancer treatment. The CDR3 region has the DNA TGTGCCAGTAGTTGGGGGAATCGTGGCTATGGCTACACCTTC. Its translation: CASSWGNRGYGYTF.